These 9 T cell receptor beta chains were all obtained from the same sample, sequenced in a study of molecular identifiers for immune sequencing clone quantification. TCRdb fed the PCR reads into MiXCR, producing one record per CDR3 protein. The data hold 300,000 to 400,000 distinct CDR3 sequences, with 24% observed a single time. Specimen: naive CD8+ T cells from blood, with Jurkat cell RNA spiked in. Subset of the sample: FACS-sorted CD8+CD4-CCR7+CD45RA+ naive T cells. Every receptor here comes from a human donor in good health. Some libraries in this study had Jurkat cell RNA spiked in.

Remarks on this clonotype: This may be a read error, as it is one base from a much larger clone. The chain couples TRBV3-1 to TRBJ1-5, with 8 bases lining up with TRBD1. The CDR3 covers 16 residues. Germline loops: CDR1 LGHDT, CDR2 YNNKEL (reference sequence). CDR3 sequence reads: CASCQGQGGSNQPQHF. The CDR3 DNA sequence: TGTGCCAGCTGCCAAGGACAGGGAGGTAGCAATCAGCCCCAGCATTTT.

This clonotype was found many times. The genes are TRBV20-1 and TRBJ2-1; D remains unclear. CDR3 length: 13 residues. Trimming removed 1 base from V and 3 bases from J, with 7 bases in between. Germline assignment: CDR1 DFQATT and CDR2 SNEGSKA (reference sequence). Here the CDR3 DNA reads TGCAGTGCTAGAGCGACCAACTACAATGAGCAGTTCTTC. Translated, it gives CSARATNYNEQFF.

This clonotype was detected only a few times. This rearrangement joins TRBV7-9 to TRBJ1-1, with D possibly matching TRBD1 (5 bases). V gave up 8 bases and J gave up 7 bases, with 11 bases separating them. The CDR3 covers 11 residues. Germline V gene sequence: CDR1 SEHNR, CDR2 FQNEAQ (reference sequence). The CDR3 nucleotides read TGTGCCAGCGGGGGTTTGGGTGAAGCTTTCTTT. Translating gives CASGGLGEAFF. Using reference TRBV7-9 and TRBJ1-1 for the parts outside the CDR3, the full variable domain is DTGVSQNPRHKITKRGQNVTFRCDPISEHNRLYWYRQTLGQGPEFLTYFQNEAQLEKSRLLSDRFSAERPKGSFSTLEIQRTEQGDSAMYLCASGGLGEAFFGQGTRLTVV.

A remark on this clonotype: This may come from a read error, since a much larger clone is one base off. Here the CDR3 DNA reads TGTGCCAGCAGACCCCAGGGGAAGGTCACTGAAGCTTTCTTT. Encoded protein: CASRPQGKVTEAFF. The chain has TRBV6-5 and TRBJ1-1, with a weak D call TRBD1 (6 bases). Trimming pared 6 bases from V and 4 bases from J, leaving 15 bases between. Germline V CDR1 and CDR2: MNHEY, SVGAGI. The CDR3 sequence is 14 residues long.

This clonotype appeared a single time. The chain couples TRBV7-9 to TRBJ2-3; D unclear. The germline CDR1 and CDR2 sequences are SEHNR and FQNEAQ (reference sequence). This CDR3 has 14 residues. V lost 8 bases and J lost 6, with 18 bases in between. In nucleotides, the CDR3 is TGTGCCAGCCTCCCCATCCCGGTCCCCGATACGCAGTATTTT. Protein sequence: CASLPIPVPDTQYF.

Details on this clonotype: A read error may produce the germline difference seen at one junction end. The rearrangement uses TRBV20-1 and TRBJ1-3; D is undetermined. The CDR3 is made up of 15 amino acids. Germline lookup yields CDR1 DFQATT and CDR2 SNEGSKA (reference sequence). The CDR3 region is CSARDSRFSGNTTYF. The CDR3 nucleotides read TGCAGTGCTAGAGATAGTAGGTTCTCTGGAAACACCACATATTTT.

The table lists this clonotype with many counts. CDR3: CGEGAGNGTDTQYF. The CDR3 DNA follows: TGCGGCGAGGGAGCGGGGAACGGCACAGATACGCAGTATTTT. This rearrangement joins TRBV4-3 to TRBJ2-3; 7 bases match TRBD2. The CDR3 is 14 amino acids. Germline CDR1 and CDR2: LGHNA and YSLEER.

A note on this clonotype: One base away lies a much larger clone, so this may be a sequencing read error. The chain is built from TRBV29-1 and TRBJ2-3; maybe TRBD2 (5 bases). The germline CDR1 and CDR2 sequences are SQVTM and ANQGSEA. Trimming stripped 6 bases from V and 9 bases from J, with 22 bases between. CDR3 length equals 14 residues. DNA of the CDR3: TGCAGCGTAGAAAATACTGCTAAGGGAGAAACGCAGTATTTT. Amino acids: CSVENTAKGETQYF.

This clonotype occurred many times. The chain uses TRBV29-1 and TRBJ1-1; 8 bases align to TRBD1. Germline V gives CDR1 SQVTM, CDR2 ANQGSEA. This CDR3 is 13 amino acids long. V was pared by 8 bases and J by 1 base, with 6 bases of the junction left unmatched. CDR3 bases: TGCAGCACCGACAGGGGCCCGAACACTGAAGCTTTCTTT. It translates to CSTDRGPNTEAFF.